The entry below gives a single T cell receptor beta chain sequence along with its context. It was with 60 Vbeta and 13 Jbeta primers that the PCR ran. Clones were sequenced by immunoSEQ multiplex PCR, and TCRdb holds only the in-frame ones, with some missing. The data show about 200,000 clones, 79% seen once. Germline assignment: CDR1 SGHTA and CDR2 FQGTGA. The trim removed 2 bases at V and 7 bases at J, leaving 1 base unmatched. CDR3 size: 14 residues. This specimen comes from a study of cytomegalovirus exposure and HLA in healthy donors. The clonotype was recovered from a male donor in good health and CMV-seropositive. Sequencing was carried out using PBMCs. The chain carries TRBV7-3 and TRBJ2-1; TRBD2 agrees at 11 bases. In DNA form, the CDR3 reads TGTGCCAGCAGCTTAGGGACTAGCGGTAATGAGCAGTTCTTC. Its translation is CASSLGTSGNEQFF.